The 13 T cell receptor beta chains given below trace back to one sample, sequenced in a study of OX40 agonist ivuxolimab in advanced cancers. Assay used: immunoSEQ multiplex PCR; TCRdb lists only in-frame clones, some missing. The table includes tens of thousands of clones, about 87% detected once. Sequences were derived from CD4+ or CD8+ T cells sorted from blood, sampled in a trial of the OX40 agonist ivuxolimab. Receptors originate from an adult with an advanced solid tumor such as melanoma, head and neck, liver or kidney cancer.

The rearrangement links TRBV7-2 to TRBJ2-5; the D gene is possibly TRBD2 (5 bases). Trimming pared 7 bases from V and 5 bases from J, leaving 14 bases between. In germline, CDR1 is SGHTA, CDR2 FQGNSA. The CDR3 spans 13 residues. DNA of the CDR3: TGTGCCAGCACCCCGGGGAAAGGCGAGACCCAGTACTTC. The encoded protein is CASTPGKGETQYF.

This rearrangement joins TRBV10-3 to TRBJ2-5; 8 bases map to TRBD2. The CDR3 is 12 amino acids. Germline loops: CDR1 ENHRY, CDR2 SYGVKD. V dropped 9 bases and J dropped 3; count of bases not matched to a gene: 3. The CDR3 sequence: CAIGTREETQYF. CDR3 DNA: TGTGCCATAGGGACTAGGGAAGAGACCCAGTACTTC.

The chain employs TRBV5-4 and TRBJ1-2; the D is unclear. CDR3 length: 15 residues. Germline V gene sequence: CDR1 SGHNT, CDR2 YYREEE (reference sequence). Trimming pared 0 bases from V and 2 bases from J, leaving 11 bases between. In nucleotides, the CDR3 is TGTGCCAGCAGCTTGGGAGAGGGAGGCAACTATGGCTACACCTTC. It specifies CASSLGEGGNYGYTF.

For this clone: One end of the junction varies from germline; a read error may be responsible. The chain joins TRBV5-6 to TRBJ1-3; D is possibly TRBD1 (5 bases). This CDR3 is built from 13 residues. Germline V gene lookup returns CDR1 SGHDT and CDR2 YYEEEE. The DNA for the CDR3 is TGTGCCAGCAGCTATGCGGGGACGGACGAGCGTGGATTT. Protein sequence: CASSYAGTDERGF.

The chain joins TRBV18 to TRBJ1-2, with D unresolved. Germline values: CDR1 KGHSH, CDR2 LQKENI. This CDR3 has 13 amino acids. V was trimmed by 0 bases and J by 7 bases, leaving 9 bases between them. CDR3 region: CASSPPSWFGYTF. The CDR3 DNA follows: TGTGCCAGCTCACCACCGTCGTGGTTTGGCTACACCTTC.

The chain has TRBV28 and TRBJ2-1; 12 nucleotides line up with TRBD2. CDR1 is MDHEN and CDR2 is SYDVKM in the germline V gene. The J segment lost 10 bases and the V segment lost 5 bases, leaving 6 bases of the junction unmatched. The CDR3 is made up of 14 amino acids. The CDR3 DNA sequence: TGTGCCAGCAGTCGACTAGCGGGAGCATGGGAGCAGTTCTTC. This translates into CASSRLAGAWEQFF.

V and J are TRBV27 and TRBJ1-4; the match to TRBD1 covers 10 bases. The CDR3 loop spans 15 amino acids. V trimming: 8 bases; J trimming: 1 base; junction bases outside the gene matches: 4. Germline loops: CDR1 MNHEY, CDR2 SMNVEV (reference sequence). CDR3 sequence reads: CASGRDRGTNEKLFF. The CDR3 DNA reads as TGTGCCAGCGGCCGGGACAGGGGAACTAATGAAAAACTGTTTTTT.

In DNA form, the CDR3 reads TGTGCCATCAGTGAGTCAGGGACTAGCAAGGAGACCCAGTACTTC. Protein: CAISESGTSKETQYF. The chain has TRBV10-3 and TRBJ2-5; TRBD2 matches 9 bases. Trimming cost V 0 bases and J 5 bases; bases outside gene matches: 4. The germline gives CDR1 ENHRY, CDR2 SYGVKD. This CDR3 is 15 amino acids long.

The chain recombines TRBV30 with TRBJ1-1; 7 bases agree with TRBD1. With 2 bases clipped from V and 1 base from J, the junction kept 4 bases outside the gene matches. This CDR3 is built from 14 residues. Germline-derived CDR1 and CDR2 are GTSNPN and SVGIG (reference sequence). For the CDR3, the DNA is TGTGCCTGGAGTAAAGGACAGGAGAACACTGAAGCTTTCTTT. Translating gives CAWSKGQENTEAFF.

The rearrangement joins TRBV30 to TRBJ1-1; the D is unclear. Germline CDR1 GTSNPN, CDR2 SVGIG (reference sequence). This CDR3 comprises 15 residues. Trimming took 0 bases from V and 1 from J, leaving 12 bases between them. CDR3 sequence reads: CAWSVGPRGNTEAFF. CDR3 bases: TGTGCCTGGAGTGTCGGGCCTAGAGGGAACACTGAAGCTTTCTTT.

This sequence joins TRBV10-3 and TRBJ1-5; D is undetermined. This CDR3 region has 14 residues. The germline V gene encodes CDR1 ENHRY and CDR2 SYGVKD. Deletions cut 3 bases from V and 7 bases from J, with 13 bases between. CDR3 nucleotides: TGTGCCATCAGTGAAAGGGATGGAAGCCAGCCCCAGCATTTT. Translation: CAISERDGSQPQHF.

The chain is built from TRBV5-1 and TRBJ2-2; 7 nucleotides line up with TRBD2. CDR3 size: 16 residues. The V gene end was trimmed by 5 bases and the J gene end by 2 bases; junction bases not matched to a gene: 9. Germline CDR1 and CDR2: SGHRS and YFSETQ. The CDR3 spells CASSPTGTINTGELFF. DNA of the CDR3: TGCGCCAGCAGTCCTACCGGGACTATCAACACCGGGGAGCTGTTTTTT.

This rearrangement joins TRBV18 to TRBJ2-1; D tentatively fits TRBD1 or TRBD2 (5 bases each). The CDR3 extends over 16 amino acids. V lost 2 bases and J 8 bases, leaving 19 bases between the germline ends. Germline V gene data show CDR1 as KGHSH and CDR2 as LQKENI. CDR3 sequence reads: CASSPSPGPPLDEQFF. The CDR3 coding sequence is TGTGCCAGCTCACCAAGCCCGGGGCCCCCCTTGGATGAGCAGTTCTTC.